This T cell receptor (beta chain) was recovered during a study of neurological immune-mediated disorders. Regarding the study as a whole: None of the CDR3 amino acid sequences of expanded clones were shared across subjects, and this suggested private repertoires in all groups.

This clonotype was counted at least ten times. The antigen is unknown. The cDNA came from 5'RACE, which used 10-nucleotide random UMIs. TCRdb re-called the 5' RACE reads with MiXCR, one entry per CDR3 protein. The data show some 14,000 distinct CDR3 sequences, with less than 7.5% seen just once and around a quarter held by the top ten. Trimming at V came to 3 bases and at J to 9 bases, leaving 9 bases not matched to a gene. The CDR3 runs to 15 residues. Germline V lookup: CDR1 SGHAT, CDR2 FQDESV (reference sequence). This receptor was taken from a woman aged 40-49 years in good health. Material: CD8+ T cells from blood. The V and J genes are TRBV11-1 and TRBJ2-1, with TRBD2 matching 9 bases. The CDR3 DNA sequence: TGTGCCAGCAGCTTGTTAGCGGGGGCAGTGGGTGAGCAGTTCTTC. It encodes CASSLLAGAVGEQFF.